These 4 T cell receptor beta chains were all obtained from the same sample, sequenced in a study of blood T cell repertoires in COVID-19. The protocol was immunoSEQ multiplex PCR, while the TCRdb copy is restricted to in-frame clones and leaves out a portion. The table has around 92,000 clones, roughly 86% seen once. The sample comprised peripheral blood. The origin of the receptors is a woman aged 55-70 years in a cohort sampled during active or convalescent COVID-19.

The V and J genes are TRBV30 and TRBJ1-3; 8 bases line up with TRBD1. J gave up 3 bases and V 2 bases, and 3 bases lay outside the gene matches. The CDR3 loop spans 14 amino acids. Germline V gene data show CDR1 as GTSNPN and CDR2 as SVGIG (reference sequence). The CDR3 spells CAWSTGTGGNTIYF. The CDR3 nucleotides read TGTGCCTGGAGTACGGGGACAGGTGGAAACACCATATATTTT.

This clone has only one observation. The chain employs TRBV10-3 and TRBJ2-1, with a weak D call TRBD1 (6 bases). Looked up from germline, CDR1 is ENHRY and CDR2 is SYGVKD. The V and J ends lost 5 bases and 5 bases respectively, with 13 bases between them. CDR3 length: 14 amino acids. The CDR3 nucleotides read TGTGCCATCAGTAACCGGGACAAGGACAATGAGCAGTTCTTC. This codes for CAISNRDKDNEQFF.

This chain uses TRBV7-9 with TRBJ1-2; D perhaps matches TRBD1 (6 bases). The CDR3 runs 14 residues. Trimming left V 7 bases short and J 7 bases short, with 19 bases between. Germline assignment: CDR1 SEHNR and CDR2 FQNEAQ (reference sequence). This CDR3 reads CASTVGGAEGGYTF. For the CDR3, the DNA is TGTGCCAGCACCGTAGGGGGGGCAGAGGGTGGCTACACCTTC. Full variable domain (rest looked up from reference TRBV7-9 and TRBJ1-2): DTGVSQNPRHKITKRGQNVTFRCDPISEHNRLYWYRQTLGQGPEFLTYFQNEAQLEKSRLLSDRFSAERPKGSFSTLEIQRTEQGDSAMYLCASTVGGAEGGYTFGSGTRLTVV.

The chain carries TRBV6-1 and TRBJ2-7; D is unresolved. The germline gives CDR1 MNHNS, CDR2 SASEGT. The CDR3 loop spans 13 amino acids. Trimming removed 1 base at V and 0 bases at J, with 4 bases between. CDR3 protein: CASSEVSSYEQYF. In DNA form, the CDR3 reads TGTGCCAGCAGTGAAGTATCCTCCTACGAGCAGTACTTC.